The T cell receptor (beta chain) under discussion was sequenced for a study of Graves' ophthalmopathy and Graves' hyperthyroidism. Whole-study context: No progression to ophthalmopathy over 18 months defined stable hyperthyroidism. Study outcomes and limitations: Blood repertoires reportedly contained most expanded thyroid clonotypes above 0.001 frequency.

Other autoimmune diseases, uncontrolled infections, pregnancy or lactation led to the exclusion of patients. This clonotype was seen many times. No antigen is known for it. Investigators amplified TCR beta CDR3 regions from RNA transcripts. Amplification began with first-round RT-PCR using HTBI primers, then second-round multiplex PCR was performed. Each CDR3 protein is one row after TCRdb ran MiXCR on the multiplex PCR reads. This sample has approximately 540,000 distinct CDR3 sequences, with 39% found just once. Trimming cost V 8 bases and J 1 base; bases outside gene matches: 8. The CDR3 has 14 amino acids. Germline CDR1 reads SNHLY; CDR2 reads FYNNEI.

Input material: peripheral blood or thyroid tissue (not recorded which). This receptor was obtained from an adult man with Graves' hyperthyroidism. The chain employs TRBV2 and TRBJ2-7; 7 bases are a match to TRBD1. The CDR3 bases are TGTGCCAGCCTTGACCCGGGACAGTCCTACGAGCAGTACTTC. This translates into CASLDPGQSYEQYF.